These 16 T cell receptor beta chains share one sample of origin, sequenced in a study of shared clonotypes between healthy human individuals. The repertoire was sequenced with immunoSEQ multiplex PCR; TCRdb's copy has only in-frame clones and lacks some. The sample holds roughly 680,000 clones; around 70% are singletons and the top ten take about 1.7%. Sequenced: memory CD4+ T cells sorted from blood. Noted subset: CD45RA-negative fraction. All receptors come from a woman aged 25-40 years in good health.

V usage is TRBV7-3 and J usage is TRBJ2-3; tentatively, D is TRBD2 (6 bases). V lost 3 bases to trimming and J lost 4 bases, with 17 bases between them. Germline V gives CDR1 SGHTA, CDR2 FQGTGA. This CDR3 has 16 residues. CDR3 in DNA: TGTGCCAGCAGCTTTCGTGTCGGGAGAGGGGCAGATACGCAGTATTTT. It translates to CASSFRVGRGADTQYF.

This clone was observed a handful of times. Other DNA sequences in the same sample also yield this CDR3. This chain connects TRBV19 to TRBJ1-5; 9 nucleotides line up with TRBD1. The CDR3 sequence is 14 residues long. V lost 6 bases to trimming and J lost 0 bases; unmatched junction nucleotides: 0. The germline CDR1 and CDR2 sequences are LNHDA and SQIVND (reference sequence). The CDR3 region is CASRGQGSNQPQHF. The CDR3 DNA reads TGTGCCAGTAGGGGACAGGGTAGCAATCAGCCCCAGCATTTT.

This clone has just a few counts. CDR3 protein: CASTRRDRGTYGYTF. As DNA, the CDR3 is TGTGCCAGCACCAGGCGGGACAGGGGGACCTATGGCTACACCTTC. The chain combines TRBV28 with TRBJ1-2; 11 bases are shared with TRBD1. Germline V lookup: CDR1 MDHEN, CDR2 SYDVKM. CDR3 size: 15 residues. J gave up 4 bases and V 7 bases, and 8 bases lay outside the gene matches.

For the CDR3, the DNA is TGTGCCAGCCGGGACAGTAGGACCTACGAGCAGTACTTC. Translating it yields CASRDSRTYEQYF. The gene calls are TRBV7-8 and TRBJ2-7; 7 nucleotides line up with TRBD1. Germline lookup yields CDR1 SGHVS and CDR2 FQNEAQ. This CDR3 contains 13 residues. The V segment lost 8 bases and the J segment 2 bases; nucleotides outside the gene matches: 6.

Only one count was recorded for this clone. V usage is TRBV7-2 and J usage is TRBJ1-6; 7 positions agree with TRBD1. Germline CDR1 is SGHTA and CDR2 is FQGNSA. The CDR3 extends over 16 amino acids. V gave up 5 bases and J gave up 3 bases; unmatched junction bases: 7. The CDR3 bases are TGTGCCAGCAGCCGCCAGGGGGGAGGCTATAATTCACCCCTCCACTTT. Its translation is CASSRQGGGYNSPLHF.

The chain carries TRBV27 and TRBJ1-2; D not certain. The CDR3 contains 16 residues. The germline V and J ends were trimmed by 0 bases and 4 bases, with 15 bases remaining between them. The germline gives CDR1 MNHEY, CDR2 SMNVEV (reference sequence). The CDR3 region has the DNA TGTGCCAGCAGTTTATCGTACCCGGGAGCGAGCTATGGCTACACCTTC. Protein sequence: CASSLSYPGASYGYTF.

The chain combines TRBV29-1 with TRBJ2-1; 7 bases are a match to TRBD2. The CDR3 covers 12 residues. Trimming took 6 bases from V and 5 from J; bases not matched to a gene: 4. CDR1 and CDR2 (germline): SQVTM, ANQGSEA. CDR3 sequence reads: CSVRTRNNEQFF. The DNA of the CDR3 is TGCAGCGTGCGGACTAGAAACAATGAGCAGTTCTTC.

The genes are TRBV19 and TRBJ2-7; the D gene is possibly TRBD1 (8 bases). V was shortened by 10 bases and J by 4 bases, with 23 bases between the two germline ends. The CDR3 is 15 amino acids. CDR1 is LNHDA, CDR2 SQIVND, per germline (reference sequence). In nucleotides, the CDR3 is TGTGCCACCACGACTCGGACAGGGAGGGGATACGAGCAGTACTTC. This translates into CATTTRTGRGYEQYF.

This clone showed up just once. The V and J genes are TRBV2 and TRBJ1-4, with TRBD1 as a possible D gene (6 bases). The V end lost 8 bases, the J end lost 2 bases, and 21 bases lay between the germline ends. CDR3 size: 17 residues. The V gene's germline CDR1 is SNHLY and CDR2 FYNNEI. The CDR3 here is CASVSGTPQRTNEKLFF. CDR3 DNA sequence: TGTGCCAGCGTTTCGGGGACACCCCAGCGGACTAATGAAAAACTGTTTTTT.

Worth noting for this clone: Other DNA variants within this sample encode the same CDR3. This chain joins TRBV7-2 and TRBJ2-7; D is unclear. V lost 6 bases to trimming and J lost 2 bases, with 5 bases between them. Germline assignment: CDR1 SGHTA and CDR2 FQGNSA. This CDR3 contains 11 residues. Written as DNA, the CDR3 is TGTGCCAGCAGTAATACCTACGAGCAGTACTTC. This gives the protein CASSNTYEQYF.

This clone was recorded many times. The CDR3 loop reads CASSSAQGSYEQYF. DNA for the CDR3: TGTGCCAGCAGTTCCGCGCAGGGCTCCTACGAGCAGTACTTC. The rearrangement uses TRBV6-5 and TRBJ2-7; D may be TRBD1 (5 bases). Germline loops: CDR1 MNHEY, CDR2 SVGAGI. The V and J ends lost 4 bases and 0 bases respectively, with 10 bases between them. The CDR3 spans 14 residues.

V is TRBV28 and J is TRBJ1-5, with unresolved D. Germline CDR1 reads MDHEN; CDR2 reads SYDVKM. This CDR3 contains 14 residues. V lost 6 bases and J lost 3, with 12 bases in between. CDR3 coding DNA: TGTGCCAGCAGGCCTGACACACCCAATCAGCCCCAGCATTTT. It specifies CASRPDTPNQPQHF.

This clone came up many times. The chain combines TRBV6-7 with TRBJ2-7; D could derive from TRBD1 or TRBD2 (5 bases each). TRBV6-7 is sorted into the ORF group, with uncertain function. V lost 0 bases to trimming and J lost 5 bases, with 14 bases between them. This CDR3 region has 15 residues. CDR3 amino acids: CASSYSRQGAHEQYF. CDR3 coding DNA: TGTGCCAGCAGTTACTCGAGGCAGGGAGCTCACGAGCAGTACTTC.

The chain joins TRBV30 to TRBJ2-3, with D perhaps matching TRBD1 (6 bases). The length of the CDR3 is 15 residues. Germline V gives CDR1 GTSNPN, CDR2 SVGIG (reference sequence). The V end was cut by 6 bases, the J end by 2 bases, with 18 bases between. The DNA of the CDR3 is TGTGCCTGTCCTGTAAAGCAGGGACACACAGATACGCAGTATTTT. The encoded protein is CACPVKQGHTDTQYF.

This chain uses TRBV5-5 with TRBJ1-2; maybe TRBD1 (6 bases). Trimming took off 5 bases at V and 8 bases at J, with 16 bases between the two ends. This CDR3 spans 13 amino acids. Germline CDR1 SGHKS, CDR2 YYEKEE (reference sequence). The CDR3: CASSLTGTSGYTF. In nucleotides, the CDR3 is TGTGCCAGCAGTTTAACAGGGACCTCAGGCTACACCTTC.

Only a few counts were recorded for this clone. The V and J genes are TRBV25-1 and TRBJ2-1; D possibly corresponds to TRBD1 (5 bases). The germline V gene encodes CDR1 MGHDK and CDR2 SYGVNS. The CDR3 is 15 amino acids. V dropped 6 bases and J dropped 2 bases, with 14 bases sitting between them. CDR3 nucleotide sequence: TGTGCCAGCAGCCCTGGCAGGGCGACCTACAATGAGCAGTTCTTC. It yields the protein CASSPGRATYNEQFF.